The rows below give T cell receptor beta chains drawn from one sample of a study of cytomegalovirus exposure and HLA in healthy donors. Some clones are missing from TCRdb's copy, which holds only in-frame ones; the method was immunoSEQ multiplex PCR. The repertoire consists of 85,000 to 120,000 clones, with 65% to 80% occurring once and the leading ten covering approximately 2.8%. Specimen: PBMCs. Receptors originate from a male donor in good health and CMV-seropositive. Each CDR3 is given with its conserved first and last residue. The D gene is left open where the match is weak. Clone size is not always given. Where it is, it says once, few, many or a class for expanded clones.

abundance: .
d_gene: .
j_gene: TRBJ2-7
v_gene: TRBV6-5
CDR3aa: CASSYSAGPYEQYF
CDR3nt: TGTGCCAGCAGTTACTCGGCAGGGCCCTACGAGCAGTACTTC

abundance: .
d_gene: TRBD2
j_gene: TRBJ2-2
v_gene: TRBV15
CDR3aa: CATSGTLAGGGGELFF
CDR3nt: TGTGCCACCAGCGGTACCCTAGCGGGGGGTGGCGGGGAGCTGTTTTTT

abundance: few
d_gene: .
j_gene: TRBJ1-4
v_gene: TRBV6-5
CDR3aa: CASSPHNEKLFF
CDR3nt: TGTGCCAGCAGTCCACATAATGAAAAACTGTTTTTT

abundance: few
d_gene: .
j_gene: TRBJ2-7
v_gene: TRBV4-1
CDR3aa: CASSPLGGPSSYEQYF
CDR3nt: TGCGCCAGCAGCCCCCTTGGGGGCCCCAGCTCCTACGAGCAGTACTTC

abundance: .
d_gene: .
j_gene: TRBJ1-1
v_gene: TRBV18
CDR3aa: CASSERQGPEAFF
CDR3nt: TGTGCCAGCTCAGAACGTCAGGGCCCTGAAGCTTTCTTT

abundance: once
d_gene: TRBD1
j_gene: TRBJ1-6
v_gene: TRBV4-3
CDR3aa: CASSDAAGTGNSPLHF
CDR3nt: TGCGCCAGCAGCGACGCCGCCGGGACAGGGAATTCACCCCTCCACTTT

abundance: .
d_gene: TRBD2
j_gene: TRBJ2-1
v_gene: TRBV11-2
CDR3aa: CASSPTGGLAVMDEQFF
CDR3nt: TGTGCCAGCAGCCCCACTGGAGGTCTAGCGGTCATGGATGAGCAGTTCTTC

abundance: .
d_gene: TRBD1
j_gene: TRBJ2-6
v_gene: TRBV19
CDR3aa: CASRKGQGFSGANVLTF
CDR3nt: TGTGCCAGTAGAAAGGGACAGGGCTTCTCTGGGGCCAACGTCCTGACTTTC

abundance: .
d_gene: .
j_gene: TRBJ1-3
v_gene: TRBV4-2
CDR3aa: CASSPKGAASGNTIYF
CDR3nt: TGTGCCAGCAGCCCCAAAGGAGCAGCCTCTGGAAACACCATATATTTT

abundance: .
d_gene: .
j_gene: TRBJ1-2
v_gene: TRBV20-1
CDR3aa: CSARTDYGYTF
CDR3nt: TGCAGTGCTAGGACAGACTATGGCTACACCTTC

abundance: .
d_gene: TRBD2
j_gene: TRBJ2-5
v_gene: TRBV18
CDR3aa: CASSPPGLAGGPTYQETQYF
CDR3nt: TGTGCCAGCTCACCCCCGGGACTAGCGGGAGGGCCAACCTACCAAGAGACCCAGTACTTC

abundance: .
d_gene: TRBD2
j_gene: TRBJ2-3
v_gene: TRBV9
CDR3aa: CASSVVGGGPTDTQYF
CDR3nt: TGTGCCAGCAGCGTAGTTGGCGGGGGGCCCACAGATACGCAGTATTTT

abundance: .
d_gene: .
j_gene: TRBJ1-1
v_gene: TRBV6-5
CDR3aa: CASAGGENTEAFF
CDR3nt: TGTGCCAGCGCCGGGGGAGAAAACACTGAAGCTTTCTTT

abundance: few
d_gene: TRBD1
j_gene: TRBJ1-5
v_gene: TRBV30
CDR3aa: CAWSEYRGPNQPQHF
CDR3nt: TGTGCCTGGAGTGAATACAGGGGTCCCAATCAGCCCCAGCATTTT

abundance: .
d_gene: TRBD1
j_gene: TRBJ2-7
v_gene: TRBV27
CDR3aa: CASSSRDRATYEQYF
CDR3nt: TGTGCCAGCAGTTCCCGGGACAGAGCCACCTACGAGCAGTACTTC

abundance: .
d_gene: TRBD2
j_gene: TRBJ2-3
v_gene: TRBV27
CDR3aa: CASSFPVAGGAGTQYF
CDR3nt: TGTGCCAGCAGTTTCCCGGTAGCGGGAGGCGCTGGGACGCAGTATTTT

abundance: .
d_gene: TRBD2
j_gene: TRBJ2-1
v_gene: TRBV7-9
CDR3aa: CASHAGGANEQFF
CDR3nt: TGTGCCAGCCACGCGGGGGGGGCCAATGAGCAGTTCTTC

abundance: .
d_gene: TRBD1
j_gene: TRBJ2-2
v_gene: TRBV9
CDR3aa: CASSVQTGTGGAAGELFF
CDR3nt: TGTGCCAGCAGCGTTCAGACCGGGACAGGGGGAGCCGCCGGGGAGCTGTTTTTT

abundance: .
d_gene: .
j_gene: TRBJ1-2
v_gene: TRBV6-5
CDR3aa: CASSYSSARAKGYTF
CDR3nt: TGTGCCAGCAGTTACTCATCGGCCAGGGCCAAAGGCTACACCTTC

abundance: once
d_gene: .
j_gene: TRBJ1-3
v_gene: TRBV6-5
CDR3aa: CASSPTGGNTIYF
CDR3nt: TGTGCCAGCAGCCCCACGGGTGGAAACACCATATATTTT

abundance: .
d_gene: TRBD2
j_gene: TRBJ2-5
v_gene: TRBV5-1
CDR3aa: CASSKAGNMGETQYF
CDR3nt: TGCGCCAGCAGCAAAGCGGGGAATATGGGGGAGACCCAGTACTTC

abundance: .
d_gene: TRBD2
j_gene: TRBJ2-5
v_gene: TRBV19
CDR3aa: CASSKRLAGGSGQETQYF
CDR3nt: TGTGCCAGTAGTAAAAGACTAGCGGGAGGATCGGGTCAAGAGACCCAGTACTTC

abundance: .
d_gene: TRBD1
j_gene: TRBJ1-1
v_gene: TRBV7-3
CDR3aa: CASSLNRATGGIIF
CDR3nt: TGTGCCAGCAGCTTAAACCGGGCGACAGGGGGCATAATCTTT

abundance: .
d_gene: TRBD1
j_gene: TRBJ2-7
v_gene: TRBV7-8
CDR3aa: CASSTGQGYEQYF
CDR3nt: TGTGCCAGCAGCACCGGACAGGGCTACGAGCAGTACTTC

abundance: .
d_gene: TRBD1
j_gene: TRBJ2-1
v_gene: TRBV7-6
CDR3aa: CASSLTGAGGAGYNEQFF
CDR3nt: TGTGCCAGCAGCTTAACGGGAGCAGGGGGCGCCGGATACAATGAGCAGTTCTTC

abundance: .
d_gene: TRBD1
j_gene: TRBJ2-7
v_gene: TRBV29-1
CDR3aa: CSVKTGVYEQYF
CDR3nt: TGCAGCGTGAAGACAGGGGTCTACGAGCAGTACTTC

abundance: .
d_gene: .
j_gene: TRBJ2-7
v_gene: TRBV6-1
CDR3aa: CAGGTESSYEQYF
CDR3nt: TGTGCCGGGGGGACAGAGAGCTCCTACGAGCAGTACTTC

abundance: .
d_gene: .
j_gene: TRBJ1-5
v_gene: TRBV11-3
CDR3aa: CASRHKGGYSNQPQHF
CDR3nt: TGTGCCAGCAGACATAAGGGGGGGTATAGCAATCAGCCCCAGCATTTT

abundance: .
d_gene: .
j_gene: TRBJ2-1
v_gene: TRBV30
CDR3aa: CAWSLQGRYNEQFF
CDR3nt: TGTGCCTGGAGTCTCCAGGGTCGCTACAATGAGCAGTTCTTC

abundance: .
d_gene: TRBD2
j_gene: TRBJ2-3
v_gene: TRBV19
CDR3aa: CASSTPGGSEIKWTDTQYF
CDR3nt: TGTGCCAGTAGTACCCCTGGCGGGAGCGAAATTAAATGGACAGATACGCAGTATTTT

abundance: .
d_gene: TRBD2
j_gene: TRBJ2-7
v_gene: TRBV4-3
CDR3aa: CASSHRWTSGNYEQYF
CDR3nt: TGCGCCAGCAGCCACCGGTGGACTAGCGGAAACTACGAGCAGTACTTC